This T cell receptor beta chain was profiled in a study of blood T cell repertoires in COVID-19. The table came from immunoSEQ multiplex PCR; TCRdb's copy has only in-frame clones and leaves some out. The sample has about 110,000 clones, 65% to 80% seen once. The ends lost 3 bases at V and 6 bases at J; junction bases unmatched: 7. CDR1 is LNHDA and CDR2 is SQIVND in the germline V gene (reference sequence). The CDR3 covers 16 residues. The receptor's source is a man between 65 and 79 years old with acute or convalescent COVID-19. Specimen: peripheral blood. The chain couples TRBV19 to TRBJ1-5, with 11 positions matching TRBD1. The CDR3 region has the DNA TGTGCCAGTAGTATGCCCCGGACAGGGGGCTTTCAGCCCCAGCATTTT. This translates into CASSMPRTGGFQPQHF.